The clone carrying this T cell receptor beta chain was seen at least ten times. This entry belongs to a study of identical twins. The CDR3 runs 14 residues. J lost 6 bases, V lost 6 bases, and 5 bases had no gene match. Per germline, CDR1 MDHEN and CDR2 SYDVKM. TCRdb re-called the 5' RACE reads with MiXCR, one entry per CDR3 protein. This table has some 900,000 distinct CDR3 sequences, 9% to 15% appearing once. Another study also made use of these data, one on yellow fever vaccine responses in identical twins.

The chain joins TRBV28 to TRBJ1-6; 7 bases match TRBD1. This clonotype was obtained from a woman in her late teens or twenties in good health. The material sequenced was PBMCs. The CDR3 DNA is TGTGCCAGCAGGTCCGGGACAGTTAATTCACCCCTCCACTTT. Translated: CASRSGTVNSPLHF.